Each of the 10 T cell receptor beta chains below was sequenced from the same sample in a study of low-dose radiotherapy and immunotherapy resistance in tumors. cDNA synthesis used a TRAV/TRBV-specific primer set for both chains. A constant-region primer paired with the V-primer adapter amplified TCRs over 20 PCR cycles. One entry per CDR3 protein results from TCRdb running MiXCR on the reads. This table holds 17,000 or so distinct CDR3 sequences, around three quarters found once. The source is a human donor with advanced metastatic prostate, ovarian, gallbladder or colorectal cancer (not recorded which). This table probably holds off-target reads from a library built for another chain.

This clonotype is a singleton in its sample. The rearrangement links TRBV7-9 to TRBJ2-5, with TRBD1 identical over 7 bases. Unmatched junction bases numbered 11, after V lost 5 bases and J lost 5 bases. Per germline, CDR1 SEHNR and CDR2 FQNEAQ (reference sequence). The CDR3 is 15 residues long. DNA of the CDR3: TGTGCCAGCAGCACCCGGACAGGCTCGTGGGAGACCCAGTACTTC. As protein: CASSTRTGSWETQYF. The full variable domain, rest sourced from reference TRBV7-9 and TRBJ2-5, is DTGVSQNPRHKITKRGQNVTFRCDPISEHNRLYWYRQTLGQGPEFLTYFQNEAQLEKSRLLSDRFSAERPKGSFSTLEIQRTEQGDSAMYLCASSTRTGSWETQYFGPGTRLLVL.

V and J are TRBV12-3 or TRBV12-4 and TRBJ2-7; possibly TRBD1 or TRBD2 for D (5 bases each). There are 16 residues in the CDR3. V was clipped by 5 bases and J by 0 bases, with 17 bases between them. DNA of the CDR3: TGTGCCAGCAGTGCCCGGGGCAGGGAGAGCTCCTACGAGCAGTACTTC. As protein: CASSARGRESSYEQYF.

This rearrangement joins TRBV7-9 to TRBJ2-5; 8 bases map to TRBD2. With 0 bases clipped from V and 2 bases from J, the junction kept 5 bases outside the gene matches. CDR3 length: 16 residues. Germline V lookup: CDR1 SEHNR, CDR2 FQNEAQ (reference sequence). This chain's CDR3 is CASSLAQGLGQETQYF. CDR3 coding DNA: TGTGCCAGCAGCTTAGCCCAGGGACTAGGGCAAGAGACCCAGTACTTC.

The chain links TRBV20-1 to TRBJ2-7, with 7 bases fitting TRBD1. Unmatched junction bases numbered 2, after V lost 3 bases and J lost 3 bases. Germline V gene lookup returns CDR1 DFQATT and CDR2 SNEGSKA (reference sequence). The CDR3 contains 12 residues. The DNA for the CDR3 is TGCAGTGCTAGTCGGACAGGCTACGAGCAGTACTTC. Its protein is CSASRTGYEQYF.

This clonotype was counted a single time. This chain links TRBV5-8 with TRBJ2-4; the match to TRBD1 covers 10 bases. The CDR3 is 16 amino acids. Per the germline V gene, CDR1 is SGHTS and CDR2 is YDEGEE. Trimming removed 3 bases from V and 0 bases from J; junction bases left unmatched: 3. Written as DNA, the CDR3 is TGTGCCAGCAGCTCCGGGACAGGGGTAGCCAAAAACATTCAGTACTTC. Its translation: CASSSGTGVAKNIQYF.

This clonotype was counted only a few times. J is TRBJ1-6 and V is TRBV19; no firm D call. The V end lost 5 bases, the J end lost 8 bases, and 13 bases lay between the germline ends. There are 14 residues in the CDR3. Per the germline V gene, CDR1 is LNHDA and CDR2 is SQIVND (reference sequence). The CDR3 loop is CASSEPLLDSPLHF. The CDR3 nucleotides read TGTGCCAGTAGTGAGCCCCTTTTGGATTCACCCCTCCACTTT.

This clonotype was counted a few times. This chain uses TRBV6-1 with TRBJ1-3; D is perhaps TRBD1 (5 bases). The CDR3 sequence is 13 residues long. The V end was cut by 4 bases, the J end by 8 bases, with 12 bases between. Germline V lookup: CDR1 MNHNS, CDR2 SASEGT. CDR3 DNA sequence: TGTGCCAGCAGTGTTGGGGGAATTGACACCATATATTTT. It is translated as CASSVGGIDTIYF.

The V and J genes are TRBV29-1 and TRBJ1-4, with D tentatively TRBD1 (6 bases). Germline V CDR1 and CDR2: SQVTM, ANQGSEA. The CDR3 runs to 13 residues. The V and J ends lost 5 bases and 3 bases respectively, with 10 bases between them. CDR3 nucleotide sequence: TGCAGCGTTTGGGGGCCCGCTAATGAAAAACTGTTTTTT. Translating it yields CSVWGPANEKLFF.

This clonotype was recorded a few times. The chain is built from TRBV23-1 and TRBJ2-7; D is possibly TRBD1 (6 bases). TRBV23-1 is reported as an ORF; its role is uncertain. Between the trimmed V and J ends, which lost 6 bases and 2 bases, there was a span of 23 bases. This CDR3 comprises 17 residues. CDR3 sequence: CASREGAPPGQTYEQYF. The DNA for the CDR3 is TGCGCCAGCAGAGAAGGGGCCCCCCCGGGACAAACCTACGAGCAGTACTTC.

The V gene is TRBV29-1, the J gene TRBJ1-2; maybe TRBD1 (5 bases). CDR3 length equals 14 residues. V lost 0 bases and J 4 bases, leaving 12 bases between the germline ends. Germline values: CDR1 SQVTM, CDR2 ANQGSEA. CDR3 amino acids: CSVEDIRTLYGYTF. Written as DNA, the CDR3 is TGCAGCGTTGAAGATATCAGGACACTCTATGGCTACACCTTC.